The 30 T cell receptor beta chains presented below share a single source sample, sequenced in a study of early T cells in non-severe SARS-CoV-2 infection (dated by TCRdb to the early 2020s). The library was made by 5' RACE. The sample was run on a NextSeq 500. The raw public data were reprocessed by TCRdb itself: fastp quality trimming at Q25, MiXCR clonotype calling, in-frame beta chains only. CDR3 protein duplicates are merged, each entry listing the most common genes and DNA. This sample lists 45,000 to 65,000 distinct CDR3 sequences; approximately 12% were detected once. Over 2% of the sample lies in the top ten. The starting material was whole blood, obtained at baseline. The source is an adult who was a healthcare worker with PCR-confirmed SARS-CoV-2 infection or an uninfected control (not recorded which).

The chain employs TRBV20-1 and TRBJ2-3, with D maybe TRBD2 (5 bases). Germline V gene sequence: CDR1 DFQATT, CDR2 SNEGSKA (reference sequence). CDR3 length: 15 amino acids. V shed 5 bases and J shed 2 bases, with 17 bases lying between them. CDR3 residues: CSAAPPAGYTDTQYF. In nucleotides, the CDR3 is TGCAGTGCTGCCCCCCCCGCGGGCTACACAGATACGCAGTATTTT.

This clonotype was seen many times. The rearrangement joins TRBV4-2 to TRBJ2-1; D unresolved. V gave up 1 base and J gave up 10 bases, with 5 bases separating them. CDR1 and CDR2 from the germline V gene are LGHNA and YNFKEQ. The CDR3 covers 11 residues. CDR3 sequence reads: CASSQVEEQFF. CDR3 in DNA: TGTGCCAGCAGCCAAGTCGAGGAGCAGTTCTTC.

V usage is TRBV28 and J usage is TRBJ2-5; D possibly uses TRBD1 or TRBD2 (5 bases each). Germline-derived CDR1 and CDR2 are MDHEN and SYDVKM. The CDR3 is 13 residues long. V lost 6 bases and J lost 4, with 12 bases in between. This chain's CDR3 is CASRAGTGETQYF. The CDR3 bases are TGTGCCAGCAGGGCCGGGACGGGAGAGACCCAGTACTTC. The entire variable domain, with the rest obtained from reference TRBV28 and TRBJ2-5, is as follows: DVKVTQSSRYLVKRTGEKVFLECVQDMDHENMFWYRQDPGLGLRLIYFSYDVKMKEKGDIPEGYSVSREKKERFSLILESASTNQTSMYLCASRAGTGETQYFGPGTRLLVL.

J is TRBJ2-3 and V is TRBV2; unclear D gene. The germline V and J ends were trimmed by 6 bases and 9 bases, with 10 bases remaining between them. The CDR3 contains 11 residues. Germline-derived CDR1 and CDR2 are SNHLY and FYNNEI. The CDR3 loop is CASSWTETQYF. CDR3 DNA: TGTGCCAGCAGCTGGACGGAGACGCAGTATTTT.

V and J are TRBV28 and TRBJ2-5; D might be TRBD2 (6 bases). The CDR3 totals 15 residues. V was cut by 3 bases and J by 3 bases, with 14 bases left in between. Germline V CDR1 and CDR2: MDHEN, SYDVKM. The CDR3: CASSFRGSGEETQYF. CDR3 bases: TGTGCCAGCAGTTTTAGAGGTTCGGGGGAAGAGACCCAGTACTTC.

The V gene is TRBV12-3 or TRBV12-4, the J gene TRBJ1-1, with D maybe TRBD1 (6 bases). This CDR3 has 16 residues. With 3 bases removed from V and 4 bases from J, the gap between germline ends came to 18 bases. In DNA, the CDR3 is TGTGCCAGCAGTTTTTCCACGGGGGCCGGGCGCACTGAAGCTTTCTTT. Protein product: CASSFSTGAGRTEAFF.

The table lists this clonotype with a few counts. The J gene is TRBJ1-1, the V gene TRBV7-9; no clear D gene. Germline lookup yields CDR1 SEHNR and CDR2 FQNEAQ (reference sequence). V lost 5 bases and J 0 bases, leaving 13 bases between the germline ends. The CDR3 runs 15 residues. The CDR3 region has the DNA TGTGCCAGCAGCCCCTTGGCAACCTTGAACACTGAAGCTTTCTTT. Translation gives CASSPLATLNTEAFF. Full variable domain (missing parts from reference TRBV7-9 and TRBJ1-1): DTGVSQNPRHKITKRGQNVTFRCDPISEHNRLYWYRQTLGQGPEFLTYFQNEAQLEKSRLLSDRFSAERPKGSFSTLEIQRTEQGDSAMYLCASSPLATLNTEAFFGQGTRLTVV.

This clonotype was found a few times. The rearrangement links TRBV7-9 to TRBJ2-3; 9 bases match TRBD2. The CDR3 is 15 amino acids. V lost 4 bases to trimming and J lost 3 bases; unmatched junction nucleotides: 5. CDR1 SEHNR and CDR2 FQNEAQ come from the germline V gene (reference sequence). CDR3: CASSSLAGVTDTQYF. The CDR3 DNA reads TGTGCCAGCAGCTCGTTAGCGGGAGTGACAGATACGCAGTATTTT. The whole variable domain, remainder taken from reference TRBV7-9 and TRBJ2-3, is DTGVSQNPRHKITKRGQNVTFRCDPISEHNRLYWYRQTLGQGPEFLTYFQNEAQLEKSRLLSDRFSAERPKGSFSTLEIQRTEQGDSAMYLCASSSLAGVTDTQYFGPGTRLTVL.

The chain links TRBV6-2 or TRBV6-3 to TRBJ2-4; weak D call: TRBD1 (6 bases). In germline, CDR1 is MNHEY, CDR2 SVGEGT. The V end was cut by 4 bases, the J end by 8 bases, with 12 bases between. This CDR3 has 13 residues. The CDR3: CASSSARGHIQYF. The CDR3 DNA reads as TGTGCCAGCAGTTCGGCCAGGGGACACATTCAGTACTTC.

V usage is TRBV5-5 and J usage is TRBJ1-1, with D perhaps TRBD1 (5 bases). This CDR3 has 13 amino acids. Germline V CDR1 and CDR2: SGHKS, YYEKEE (reference sequence). Trimming took 3 bases from V and 7 from J, leaving 13 bases between them. CDR3 sequence: CASSWGIELEAFF. DNA of the CDR3: TGTGCCAGCAGCTGGGGGATCGAGCTTGAAGCTTTCTTT.

This clonotype was observed a few times. The chain uses TRBV10-2 and TRBJ1-1; perhaps TRBD1 as D (5 bases). Germline values: CDR1 WSHSY, CDR2 SAAADI. V was clipped by 4 bases and J by 1 base, with 13 bases between them. The CDR3 sequence is 15 residues long. For the CDR3, the DNA is TGCGCCAGCAGTGGGGGGGACGAGGGGAACACTGAAGCTTTCTTT. The encoded protein is CASSGGDEGNTEAFF.

This clonotype was detected a few times. The chain combines TRBV4-3 with TRBJ2-7, with TRBD1 as a possible D gene (5 bases). Trimming stripped 0 bases from V and 2 bases from J, with 14 bases between. Germline V gene lookup returns CDR1 LGHNA and CDR2 YSLEER. CDR3 size: 16 residues. The CDR3 nucleotides are TGCGCCAGCAGCCAAGATCGCGCAGGGAAGGCCTACGAGCAGTACTTC. It encodes CASSQDRAGKAYEQYF.

DNA for the CDR3: TGTGCCAGCAGTGGACTAGCGGAGCCCTACGAGCAGTACTTC. It specifies CASSGLAEPYEQYF. This rearrangement joins TRBV27 to TRBJ2-7, with TRBD2 identical over 10 bases. Germline values: CDR1 MNHEY, CDR2 SMNVEV (reference sequence). The CDR3 length is 14 residues. Trimming at V came to 5 bases and at J to 2 bases, leaving 3 bases not matched to a gene.

V and J are TRBV20-1 and TRBJ1-3, with a tentative D call TRBD1 (6 bases). In germline, CDR1 is DFQATT, CDR2 SNEGSKA (reference sequence). V lost 6 bases and J lost 0, with 12 bases in between. This CDR3 is 14 amino acids long. The CDR3 loop reads CSAVDRISGNTIYF. CDR3 sequence (DNA): TGCAGTGCAGTCGACAGGATCTCTGGAAACACCATATATTTT.

This clonotype came up a few times. This chain connects TRBV5-5 to TRBJ2-3, with no clear D. V dropped 2 bases and J dropped 6 bases, with 22 bases sitting between them. Germline loops: CDR1 SGHKS, CDR2 YYEKEE (reference sequence). This CDR3 region has 17 residues. The CDR3 region is CASSLSSSLIRLDTQYF. For the CDR3, the DNA is TGTGCCAGCAGCTTATCCTCCAGCCTCATCAGGCTGGATACGCAGTATTTT.

V is TRBV5-1 and J is TRBJ1-1, with 7 bases matching TRBD1. The CDR3 has 14 amino acids. With 3 bases clipped from V and 1 base from J, the junction kept 3 bases outside the gene matches. CDR1 and CDR2 from the germline V gene are SGHRS and YFSETQ. The CDR3 sequence is CASSSGQKNTEAFF. CDR3 DNA sequence: TGCGCCAGCAGCTCGGGACAGAAGAACACTGAAGCTTTCTTT.

This chain uses TRBV6-2 or TRBV6-3 with TRBJ2-5; 8 bases align to TRBD2. V lost 8 bases to trimming and J lost 5 bases; unmatched junction nucleotides: 10. This CDR3 region has 14 residues. The germline gives CDR1 MNHEY, CDR2 SVGEGT. This CDR3 reads CASRAGDFRETQYF. CDR3 nucleotides: TGTGCCAGCCGAGCGGGAGACTTTCGCGAGACCCAGTACTTC.

Only a few counts were recorded for this clonotype. V and J are TRBV20-1 and TRBJ1-2, with D perhaps matching TRBD1 (5 bases). CDR3 length: 12 amino acids. In germline, CDR1 is DFQATT, CDR2 SNEGSKA (reference sequence). V was shortened by 8 bases and J by 1 base, with 11 bases between the two germline ends. This CDR3 reads CSHVTVNYGYTF. The CDR3 DNA reads as TGCAGTCATGTGACAGTTAACTATGGCTACACCTTC.

The CDR3 region is CASSLLLGVDGYTF. The CDR3, as DNA: TGTGCCAGCAGCCTTTTGTTGGGGGTCGACGGCTACACCTTC. The J gene is TRBJ1-2, the V gene TRBV7-9; a weak D match, TRBD1 (5 bases). This CDR3 is built from 14 residues. Germline V CDR1 and CDR2: SEHNR, FQNEAQ (reference sequence). V was trimmed by 5 bases and J by 8 bases, leaving 18 bases between them.

This clonotype was seen many times. The chain uses TRBV15 and TRBJ2-5; possible D gene TRBD2, 5 bases. Trimming cost V 0 bases and J 4 bases, with 12 bases left between them. CDR3 length: 15 residues. Germline assignment: CDR1 LNHNV and CDR2 YYDKDF (reference sequence). The CDR3 loop reads CATSRDLVGGETQYF. In nucleotides, the CDR3 is TGTGCCACCAGCAGAGATCTCGTAGGAGGAGAGACCCAGTACTTC.

The rearrangement uses TRBV6-2 or TRBV6-3 and TRBJ1-2; weak D call: TRBD1 (5 bases). The CDR3 runs to 13 residues. With 5 bases removed from V and 2 bases from J, the gap between germline ends came to 9 bases. Germline CDR1 MNHEY, CDR2 SVGEGT. CDR3 in DNA: TGTGCCAGCAGTAAAGACAGAAACTATGGCTACACCTTC. It is translated as CASSKDRNYGYTF.

This clonotype was counted a few times. The gene calls are TRBV4-3 and TRBJ2-3, with 9 positions matching TRBD1. V was pared by 3 bases and J by 6 bases, with 4 bases of the junction left unmatched. The CDR3 runs 14 residues. Germline CDR1 and CDR2: LGHNA and YSLEER. The chain's CDR3 is CASSQGQGGDTQYF. CDR3 coding DNA: TGCGCCAGCAGCCAGGGACAGGGTGGCGATACGCAGTATTTT.

The chain links TRBV29-1 to TRBJ2-7; possibly TRBD1 for D (6 bases). The CDR3 runs to 13 residues. Germline lookup yields CDR1 SQVTM and CDR2 ANQGSEA. V was shortened by 1 base and J by 6 bases, with 13 bases between the two germline ends. The CDR3 coding sequence is TGCAGCGTTGAAGTCCGAGACAGGTCCGAGCAGTACTTC. Its translation: CSVEVRDRSEQYF.

This clonotype was detected ten times or more. The J gene is TRBJ2-2, the V gene TRBV18, with TRBD1 matching over 7 bases. J was trimmed by 5 bases and V by 0 bases; bases with no gene match: 6. CDR3 size: 16 residues. CDR1 and CDR2 (germline): KGHSH, LQKENI. Written as DNA, the CDR3 is TGTGCCAGCTCACCACCGGACAGGACGAGGACCGGGGAGCTGTTTTTT. This gives the protein CASSPPDRTRTGELFF.

The table lists this clonotype with a few counts. The chain carries TRBV2 and TRBJ2-5; tentatively, D is TRBD1 or TRBD2 (5 bases each). The V end lost 4 bases, the J end lost 3 bases, and 9 bases lay between the germline ends. This CDR3 is built from 13 residues. CDR1 SNHLY and CDR2 FYNNEI come from the germline V gene. The CDR3 loop is CASSGDQEETQYF. In DNA form, the CDR3 reads TGTGCCAGCAGTGGGGACCAGGAAGAGACCCAGTACTTC.

The gene calls are TRBV20-1 and TRBJ2-5; unclear D gene. There are 13 residues in the CDR3. V lost 6 bases and J lost 1, with 12 bases in between. Germline assignment: CDR1 DFQATT and CDR2 SNEGSKA (reference sequence). The CDR3 protein is CSAPRHVQETQYF. The CDR3 DNA follows: TGCAGTGCGCCCAGACACGTCCAAGAGACCCAGTACTTC.

V usage is TRBV2 and J usage is TRBJ2-5; tentatively, D is TRBD1 (5 bases). The CDR3 contains 14 residues. Between the trimmed V and J ends, which lost 6 bases and 0 bases, there was a span of 11 bases. Per the germline V gene, CDR1 is SNHLY and CDR2 is FYNNEI. This chain's CDR3 is CASRADRNQETQYF. For the CDR3, the DNA is TGTGCCAGCAGAGCAGACAGAAACCAAGAGACCCAGTACTTC.

This clonotype was observed at least ten times. The chain links TRBV28 to TRBJ2-3; the match to TRBD1 covers 11 bases. The V segment lost 6 bases and the J segment 7 bases; nucleotides outside the gene matches: 12. CDR1 and CDR2 from the germline V gene are MDHEN and SYDVKM. CDR3 size: 16 residues. Written as DNA, the CDR3 is TGTGCCAGCAGCAGCCGGGGACAGGGGGGTAGGAATACGCAGTATTTT. Its protein product is CASSSRGQGGRNTQYF.

The chain couples TRBV11-2 to TRBJ2-7; possibly TRBD1 or TRBD2 for D (6 bases each). V gave up 6 bases and J gave up 0 bases, with 18 bases separating them. The CDR3 has 16 amino acids. From germline, CDR1 is SGHAT and CDR2 FQNNGV. The CDR3 DNA reads as TGTGCCAGCAGTTCAGGGGCGGGACTGGCCTCCTACGAGCAGTACTTC. Its protein is CASSSGAGLASYEQYF.

J is TRBJ2-5 and V is TRBV7-2, with D perhaps TRBD1 or TRBD2 (5 bases each). Between the trimmed V and J ends, which lost 1 base and 5 bases, there was a span of 23 bases. CDR1 and CDR2 (germline): SGHTA, FQGNSA. CDR3 length: 18 amino acids. The CDR3 reads CASSLENMRGRLRETQYF. DNA for the CDR3: TGTGCCAGCAGCTTAGAGAACATGAGGGGCCGGTTGAGGGAGACCCAGTACTTC.